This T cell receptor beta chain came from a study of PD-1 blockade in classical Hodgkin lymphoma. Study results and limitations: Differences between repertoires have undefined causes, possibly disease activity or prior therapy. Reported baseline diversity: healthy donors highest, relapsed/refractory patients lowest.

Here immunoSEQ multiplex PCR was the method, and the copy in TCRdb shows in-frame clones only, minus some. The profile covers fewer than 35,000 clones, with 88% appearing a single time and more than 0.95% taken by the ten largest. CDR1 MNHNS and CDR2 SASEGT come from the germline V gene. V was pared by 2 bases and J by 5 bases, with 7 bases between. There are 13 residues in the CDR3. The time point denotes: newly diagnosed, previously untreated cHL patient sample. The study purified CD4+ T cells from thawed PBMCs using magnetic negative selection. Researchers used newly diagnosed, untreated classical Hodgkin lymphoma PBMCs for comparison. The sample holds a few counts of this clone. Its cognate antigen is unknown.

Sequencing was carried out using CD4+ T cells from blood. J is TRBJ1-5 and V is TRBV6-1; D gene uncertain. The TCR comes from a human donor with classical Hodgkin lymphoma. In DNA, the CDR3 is TGTGCCAGCAGTGAAAGCCGAGATCAGCCCCAGCATTTT. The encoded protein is CASSESRDQPQHF.